This T cell receptor beta chain emerged from a study of T-cell reconstitution after alpha-beta-depleted transplantation in children. Findings and limits, study-wide: Several hundred expanded graft clones reportedly were the source of alpha-beta T cells about two months after transplant. Surviving recipient T cells and thymic progenitors produced the high day-60 TCRbeta diversity seen in some patients.

This clonotype has just a few counts. Its antigen is not identified. Using unique molecular identifiers, the investigators prepared the TCRbeta library. TCRdb re-derived calls from the PCR reads in MiXCR, one entry per CDR3 protein. The profile shows 250,000 or so distinct CDR3 sequences, roughly 8% of them singletons. The CDR3 is 19 residues long. Trimming cost V 0 bases and J 7 bases; bases outside gene matches: 16. Germline V gene data show CDR1 as LGHNA and CDR2 as YNFKEQ. The specimen comprised PBMCs, mostly from graft donor cells, sampled 180 days after TCRalphabeta/CD19-depleted stem cell transplant. The chain combines TRBV4-2 with TRBJ2-1, with 9 bases aligning to TRBD2. The sequence came from a male patient aged 10 to 17 who had a stem cell transplant for acute lymphoblastic leukemia, so the T cells may come from the graft donor. The CDR3: CASSQDRFEGGAGGNEQFF. CDR3 sequence (DNA): TGTGCCAGCAGCCAAGATCGGTTTGAAGGGGGGGCGGGAGGGAATGAGCAGTTCTTC.